The 19 T cell receptor beta chains below were found in one sample sequenced in a study of cytomegalovirus exposure and HLA in healthy donors. PCR was performed using 60 Vbeta and 13 Jbeta primers. Repertoires were generated with immunoSEQ multiplex PCR, while TCRdb's copy carries only in-frame clones and drops some. In the table there are about 120,000 clones, 70% to 80% of which are singletons. The sample consisted of PBMCs. Receptors were obtained from a man over 45 in good health and CMV-seropositive.

CDR3 nucleotide sequence: TGTGCCAGCAGGGCCGGGAATCAGCCCCAGCATTTT. Its protein product is CASRAGNQPQHF. The V and J genes are TRBV6-1 and TRBJ1-5; D remains unclear. The CDR3 runs 12 residues. Germline assignment: CDR1 MNHNS and CDR2 SASEGT. Trimming pared 6 bases from V and 4 bases from J, leaving 7 bases between.

The table lists this clone with a few counts. This chain links TRBV30 with TRBJ2-1; 9 bases map to TRBD2. Germline V gives CDR1 GTSNPN, CDR2 SVGIG (reference sequence). V lost 1 base, J lost 4 bases, and 5 bases stayed unmatched. This CDR3 spans 15 amino acids. CDR3 bases: TGTGCCTGGAGTGCGAGCGGGAGGCCTTACAATGAGCAGTTCTTC. Protein product: CAWSASGRPYNEQFF.

A few counts support this clone. The chain links TRBV5-4 to TRBJ2-1, with a tentative D call TRBD2 (5 bases). The length of the CDR3 is 12 residues. Trimming pared 2 bases from V and 10 bases from J, leaving 10 bases between. Germline CDR1 and CDR2: SGHNT and YYREEE (reference sequence). CDR3: CASSLGRAEQFF. The CDR3 DNA follows: TGTGCCAGCAGCTTAGGGCGGGCGGAGCAGTTCTTC.

The CDR3 nucleotides are TGTGCCAGCAGTGAGGGGACACTTACCTATGAGCAGTTCTTC. It codes for CASSEGTLTYEQFF. V is TRBV2 and J is TRBJ2-1; maybe TRBD1 (6 bases). There are 14 residues in the CDR3. Trimming left V 3 bases short and J 8 bases short, with 14 bases between. CDR1 is SNHLY, CDR2 FYNNEI, per germline.

The rearrangement links TRBV6-5 to TRBJ2-1, with 11 positions matching TRBD2. Germline V gene lookup returns CDR1 MNHEY and CDR2 SVGAGI. The length of the CDR3 is 14 residues. J was trimmed by 7 bases and V by 6 bases; bases with no gene match: 5. In nucleotides, the CDR3 is TGTGCCAGCAGAGATAGCGGGAGGGGAAATGAGCAGTTCTTC. Its protein is CASRDSGRGNEQFF.

The chain is built from TRBV7-9 and TRBJ2-2, with D perhaps matching TRBD2 (5 bases). Per the germline V gene, CDR1 is SEHNR and CDR2 is FQNEAQ (reference sequence). The CDR3 totals 15 residues. With 0 bases removed from V and 5 bases from J, the gap between germline ends came to 10 bases. CDR3: CASSLAGEATGELFF. DNA of the CDR3: TGTGCCAGCAGCTTAGCGGGAGAGGCGACCGGGGAGCTGTTTTTT.

V and J are TRBV19 and TRBJ2-6, with a weak D call TRBD2 (6 bases). Trimming pared 10 bases from V and 0 bases from J, leaving 19 bases between. In germline, CDR1 is LNHDA, CDR2 SQIVND (reference sequence). This CDR3 has 17 residues. In nucleotides, the CDR3 is TGTGCCACTAACCCTGGAGGGCTGATCTCTGGGGCCAACGTCCTGACTTTC. This encodes CATNPGGLISGANVLTF.

V and J are TRBV7-2 and TRBJ2-7, with 11 positions matching TRBD2. After removal of 6 bases from V and 3 bases from J, the junction contained 4 bases not matched to a gene. Per the germline V gene, CDR1 is SGHTA and CDR2 is FQGNSA. This CDR3 contains 14 residues. CDR3 protein: CASSRTSGFYEQYF. The DNA for the CDR3 is TGTGCCAGCAGTCGGACTAGCGGGTTCTACGAGCAGTACTTC.

The chain recombines TRBV7-6 with TRBJ2-3, with a weak D call TRBD2 (7 bases). Germline values: CDR1 SGHVS, CDR2 FNYEAQ. The germline V and J ends were trimmed by 5 bases and 1 base, with 16 bases remaining between them. The CDR3 runs 16 residues. CDR3 amino acids: CASSMGRGTGTDTQYF. Written as DNA, the CDR3 is TGTGCCAGCAGCATGGGGAGGGGGACGGGCACAGATACGCAGTATTTT.

The J gene is TRBJ2-5, the V gene TRBV11-1; 12 bases are shared with TRBD2. The CDR3 loop spans 16 amino acids. CDR1 and CDR2 (germline): SGHAT, FQDESV (reference sequence). After removal of 4 bases from V and 4 bases from J, the junction contained 7 bases not matched to a gene. CDR3 region: CASSSQLTSGGETQYF. The CDR3 nucleotides read TGTGCCAGCAGCTCCCAATTGACTAGCGGGGGAGAGACCCAGTACTTC.

This rearrangement joins TRBV2 to TRBJ2-3; TRBD2 agrees at 7 bases. V lost 4 bases, J lost 4 bases, and 8 bases stayed unmatched. The CDR3 is 15 residues long. Germline CDR1 is SNHLY and CDR2 is FYNNEI. The CDR3 DNA reads TGTGCCAGCAGTGTTTCGGGGGGTGGATCAGATACGCAGTATTTT. Its protein product is CASSVSGGGSDTQYF.

The J gene is TRBJ2-3, the V gene TRBV4-2, with 8 bases matching TRBD1. V was pared by 4 bases and J by 3 bases, with 15 bases of the junction left unmatched. The CDR3 consists of 18 residues. In germline, CDR1 is LGHNA, CDR2 YNFKEQ. CDR3 loop: CASSLGQARGGSTDTQYF. The CDR3 DNA reads as TGTGCCAGCAGCCTGGGACAGGCCCGAGGAGGTAGTACAGATACGCAGTATTTT.

The V call is TRBV4-1, the J call TRBJ1-6; weak D call: TRBD1 (5 bases). The CDR3 is 15 amino acids. Germline V gene sequence: CDR1 MGHRA, CDR2 YSYEKL. V was clipped by 1 base and J by 6 bases, with 10 bases between them. The CDR3 loop is CASSQVIRGNSPLHF. The CDR3 region has the DNA TGCGCCAGCAGCCAAGTAATAAGGGGTAATTCACCCCTCCACTTT.

This clone was recorded only once. The chain links TRBV2 to TRBJ2-3; TRBD2 aligns across 9 bases. The CDR3 runs 15 residues. Per germline, CDR1 SNHLY and CDR2 FYNNEI. V was pared by 7 bases and J by 3 bases, with 8 bases of the junction left unmatched. This chain's CDR3 is CASTGEAGGTDTQYF. CDR3 nucleotides: TGTGCCAGCACCGGGGAGGCGGGAGGGACAGATACGCAGTATTTT.

The chain joins TRBV9 to TRBJ2-6; 11 nucleotides line up with TRBD2. This CDR3 contains 17 residues. J was trimmed by 1 base and V by 3 bases; bases with no gene match: 3. Germline V CDR1 and CDR2: SGDLS, YYNGEE. The CDR3 DNA is TGTGCCAGCAGCGGAACTAGCGGGAGTTCTGGGGCCAACGTCCTGACTTTC. The encoded protein is CASSGTSGSSGANVLTF.

The V and J genes are TRBV5-8 and TRBJ1-4; D might be TRBD1 (5 bases). The CDR3 loop spans 15 amino acids. Germline CDR1 reads SGHTS; CDR2 reads YDEGEE. The V end lost 0 bases, the J end lost 5 bases, and 11 bases lay between the germline ends. CDR3 DNA sequence: TGTGCCAGCAGCTTGGGGGTCGGGGGAAATGAAAAACTGTTTTTT. It codes for CASSLGVGGNEKLFF. Based on the CDR3 plus reference TRBV5-8 and TRBJ1-4, the full variable domain is EAGVTQSPTHLIKTRGQQATLRCSPISGHTSVYWYQQALGLGLQFLLWYDEGEERNRGNFPPRFSGRQFPNYSSELNVNALELEDSALYLCASSLGVGGNEKLFFGSGTQLSVL.

This chain joins TRBV10-3 and TRBJ2-3, with D possibly matching TRBD2 (6 bases). Germline CDR1 is ENHRY and CDR2 is SYGVKD. Trimming stripped 9 bases from V and 6 bases from J, with 19 bases between. This CDR3 contains 14 residues. The CDR3 nucleotides read TGTGCCATTGGAGGGGACCGAAATATGGATACGCAGTATTTT. Its protein product is CAIGGDRNMDTQYF.

This chain joins TRBV5-1 and TRBJ2-1, with unresolved D. The V gene lost 1 base and the J gene lost 9 bases, with 8 bases spanning the gap. CDR1 and CDR2 (germline): SGHRS, YFSETQ. This CDR3 is built from 12 residues. For the CDR3, the DNA is TGCGCCAGCAGCTTGCCAGGTCCTGAGCAGTTCTTC. Amino acids: CASSLPGPEQFF.

J is TRBJ2-7 and V is TRBV18, with TRBD1 matching 10 bases. The V and J ends lost 4 bases and 0 bases, in that order; junction bases with no gene match: 3. CDR1 KGHSH and CDR2 LQKENI come from the germline V gene. The CDR3 sequence is 15 residues long. CDR3 region: CASSQGQGNSYEQYF. The CDR3 DNA sequence: TGTGCCAGCTCACAGGGACAGGGGAACTCCTACGAGCAGTACTTC.